The count of the clone carrying this T cell receptor beta chain is one. Its antigen is as yet unknown. This CDR3 contains 14 residues. CDR1 SEHNR and CDR2 FQNEAQ come from the germline V gene (reference sequence). V gave up 5 bases and J gave up 0 bases, with 10 bases separating them. Some clones are missing from TCRdb's copy, which holds only in-frame ones; the method was immunoSEQ multiplex PCR. The sample gives roughly 40,000 clones, about nine tenths of which show up once; around a quarter is in the top ten. The record originates from a study of T cell responses to AZD1222 COVID-19 vaccine. Broader study findings: Spike as a whole was targeted by vaccine-associated CD4 TCRs, dominant at 160-218 and 743-854. Spike-specific TCR breadth and depth went up after people got two AZD1222 doses.

This clonotype was sampled from an adult who received the AZD1222 COVID-19 vaccine. The source was peripheral blood, collected 28 days after the second AZD1222 dose. The chain has TRBV7-9 and TRBJ1-2; D might be TRBD1 (5 bases). The CDR3 region has the DNA TGTGCCAGCAGCCCGGGACGGACTAACTATGGCTACACCTTC. It yields the protein CASSPGRTNYGYTF.